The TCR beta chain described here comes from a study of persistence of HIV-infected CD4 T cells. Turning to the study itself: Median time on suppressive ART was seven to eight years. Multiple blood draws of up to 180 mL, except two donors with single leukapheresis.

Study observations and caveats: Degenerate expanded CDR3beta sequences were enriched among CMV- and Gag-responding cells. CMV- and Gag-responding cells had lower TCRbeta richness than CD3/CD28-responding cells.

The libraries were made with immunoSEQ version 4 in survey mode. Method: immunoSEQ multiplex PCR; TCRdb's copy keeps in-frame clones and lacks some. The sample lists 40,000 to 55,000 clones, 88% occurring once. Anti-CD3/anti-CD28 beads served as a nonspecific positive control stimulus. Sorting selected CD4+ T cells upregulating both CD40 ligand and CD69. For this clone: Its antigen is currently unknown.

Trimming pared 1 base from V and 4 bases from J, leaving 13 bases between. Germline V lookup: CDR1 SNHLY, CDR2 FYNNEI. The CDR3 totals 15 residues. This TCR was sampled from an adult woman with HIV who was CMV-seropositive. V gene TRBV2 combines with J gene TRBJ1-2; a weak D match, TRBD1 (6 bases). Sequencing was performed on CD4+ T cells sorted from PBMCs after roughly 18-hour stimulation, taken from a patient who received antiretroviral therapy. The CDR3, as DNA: TGTGCCAGCAGTGAAGGACTCGGGGGGCCCTATGGCTACACCTTC. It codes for CASSEGLGGPYGYTF.